These 13 T cell receptor beta chains were all obtained from the same sample, sequenced in a study of blood T cell repertoires in COVID-19 (dated by TCRdb to about 2020). Library method: the immunoSEQ multiplex PCR assay. TCRdb limited this immuneACCESS table to in-frame rearrangements with V and J called. A share of clones is missing; checked studies link under half to unresolved V genes, and the rest is unexplained. For this sample the table gives roughly 290,000 clones, of which about 90% were detected only once. The top ten clones comprise 1.5% to 2% of the sample. The sample was PBMCs or T cells enriched from blood (not recorded which). The receptors here all came from a woman younger than 35 with acute COVID-19.

CDR3 sequence: CASSLEFPEPNYGYTF. The DNA for the CDR3 is TGTGCCAGCAGCTTAGAGTTTCCGGAGCCTAACTATGGCTACACCTTC. This rearrangement joins TRBV11-2 to TRBJ1-2; D ambiguous. CDR1 and CDR2 from the germline V gene are SGHAT and FQNNGV. The CDR3 length is 16 residues. V was shortened by 0 bases and J by 0 bases, with 11 bases between the two germline ends.

The genes are TRBV30 and TRBJ1-5, with D possibly matching TRBD1 (6 bases). Germline V gene sequence: CDR1 GTSNPN, CDR2 SVGIG (reference sequence). This CDR3 comprises 15 residues. Trimming left V 0 bases short and J 5 bases short, with 14 bases between. DNA of the CDR3: TGTGCCTGGAGTGTAGCTGGACAGATGGATCAGCCCCAGCATTTT. Protein product: CAWSVAGQMDQPQHF.

V and J are TRBV5-5 and TRBJ2-7, with a weak D call TRBD2 (6 bases). The CDR3 sequence is 16 residues long. The germline V and J ends were trimmed by 4 bases and 5 bases, with 22 bases remaining between them. The germline gives CDR1 SGHKS, CDR2 YYEKEE (reference sequence). CDR3 loop: CASSPDPGWRGHEQYF. For the CDR3, the DNA is TGTGCCAGCAGCCCTGACCCCGGGTGGAGGGGCCACGAGCAGTACTTC.

The rearrangement uses TRBV5-4 and TRBJ2-7, with 7 bases lining up with TRBD1. After removal of 1 base from V and 5 bases from J, the junction contained 9 bases not matched to a gene. The CDR3 is 15 amino acids. Germline-derived CDR1 and CDR2 are SGHNT and YYREEE (reference sequence). Written as DNA, the CDR3 is TGTGCCAGCAGCTTGTGGGTGACAGGGTTCGACGAGCAGTACTTC. Translating gives CASSLWVTGFDEQYF.

This chain joins TRBV18 and TRBJ1-2, with D uncertain. V was shortened by 4 bases and J by 3 bases, with 12 bases between the two germline ends. This CDR3 has 14 residues. Germline V lookup: CDR1 KGHSH, CDR2 LQKENI. This chain's CDR3 is CASSLSTTDYGYTF. The CDR3 region has the DNA TGTGCCAGCTCACTTTCGACAACCGACTATGGCTACACCTTC. Full variable domain (outside the CDR3, taken from reference TRBV18 and TRBJ1-2): NAGVMQNPRHLVRRRGQEARLRCSPMKGHSHVYWYRQLPEEGLKFMVYLQKENIIDESGMPKERFSAEFPKEGPSILRIQQVVRGDSAAYFCASSLSTTDYGYTFGSGTRLTVV.

The V and J genes are TRBV24-1 and TRBJ1-5, with D possibly TRBD1 on 5 matching bases. V was pared by 9 bases and J by 6 bases, with 17 bases between. The germline V gene has CDR1 KGHDR and CDR2 SFDVKD. This CDR3 region has 14 residues. The CDR3: CATLLAGRGQPQHF. For the CDR3, the DNA is TGTGCCACCCTCTTGGCCGGGAGGGGTCAGCCCCAGCATTTT.

The chain joins TRBV27 to TRBJ2-7, with 7 bases fitting TRBD2. Losses at the gene ends were 5 bases for V and 4 bases for J; bases not matched to a gene: 17. This CDR3 has 17 residues. The germline V gene has CDR1 MNHEY and CDR2 SMNVEV (reference sequence). This CDR3 is CASSKIGVGRGGYEQYF. CDR3 nucleotides: TGTGCCAGCAGTAAGATTGGAGTTGGTCGCGGGGGATACGAGCAGTACTTC.

This sequence joins TRBV11-3 and TRBJ2-2; D might be TRBD2 (6 bases). V was shortened by 5 bases and J by 1 base, with 14 bases between the two germline ends. Germline CDR1 SGHNT, CDR2 YENEEA. The CDR3 length is 16 residues. The CDR3 loop reads CASSPGGSENTGELFF. CDR3 nucleotides: TGTGCCAGCAGCCCCGGGGGTAGCGAGAACACCGGGGAGCTGTTTTTT.

This chain connects TRBV28 to TRBJ2-1; tentative D call: TRBD2 (5 bases). Trimming removed 7 bases from V and 4 bases from J, with 17 bases in between. Germline V gene sequence: CDR1 MDHEN, CDR2 SYDVKM. The CDR3 runs 15 residues. The CDR3 bases are TGTGCCAGCACCCCAGCTGGTGGGAGTTACAATGAGCAGTTCTTC. Protein sequence: CASTPAGGSYNEQFF.

The V and J genes are TRBV27 and TRBJ2-2; 10 nucleotides align to TRBD2. J was trimmed by 6 bases and V by 3 bases; bases with no gene match: 10. Germline lookup yields CDR1 MNHEY and CDR2 SMNVEV (reference sequence). This CDR3 has 17 residues. The CDR3: CASSLGIAGGLAGELFF. For the CDR3, the DNA is TGTGCCAGCAGTTTGGGGATAGCGGGGGGTCTAGCCGGGGAGCTGTTTTTT.

V usage is TRBV7-9 and J usage is TRBJ2-3; no definite D call. Germline V gene sequence: CDR1 SEHNR, CDR2 FQNEAQ (reference sequence). V gave up 1 base and J gave up 5 bases, with 4 bases separating them. This CDR3 is built from 12 residues. The CDR3 loop is CASSLDGDTQYF. CDR3 in DNA: TGTGCCAGCAGCTTAGACGGAGATACGCAGTATTTT.

The chain uses TRBV6-6 and TRBJ2-1; 13 nucleotides line up with TRBD2. Trimming cost V 6 bases and J 0 bases; bases outside gene matches: 11. The CDR3 loop spans 19 amino acids. CDR1 is MNHNY and CDR2 is SVGAGI in the germline V gene (reference sequence). CDR3 DNA sequence: TGTGCCAGCAGCCGACTAGCGGGAGGACTAACAAGCTCCTACAATGAGCAGTTCTTC. Amino acids: CASSRLAGGLTSSYNEQFF.

The V gene is TRBV19, the J gene TRBJ2-7; 8 bases are a match to TRBD1. V gave up 2 bases and J gave up 6 bases; unmatched junction bases: 6. CDR3 length: 14 amino acids. Germline loops: CDR1 LNHDA, CDR2 SQIVND (reference sequence). In nucleotides, the CDR3 is TGTGCCAGTAGTATAACCAGGGGGCACGGCGAGCAGTACTTC. Translation: CASSITRGHGEQYF.